The entry that follows covers one TCR beta chain sequence. Antigen unknown. The V gene lost 3 bases and the J gene lost 4 bases, with 12 bases spanning the gap. This CDR3 contains 14 residues. Germline values: CDR1 MNHNY, CDR2 SVGAGI (reference sequence). The PCR had 60 Vbeta and 13 Jbeta primers. Clones were read by immunoSEQ multiplex PCR, and TCRdb kept only the in-frame ones, dropping some. The sample's table shows 75,000 to 85,000 clones. These data originate in a study of cytomegalovirus exposure and HLA in healthy donors. Study at large: Of the donors genotyped, approximately 400 in all, 80% to 85% fell in the Caucasian-associated ancestry cluster. General study points: TRBV6-2, TRBV6-3 and some other V segments were excluded as indistinguishable.

The sample consisted of PBMCs. The sequence derives from a man aged 50 or older in good health and CMV-seronegative. V gene TRBV6-6 combines with J gene TRBJ1-2, with D maybe TRBD1 (5 bases). For the CDR3, the DNA is TGTGCCAGCAGTTATCCCGCAGGGTCCTATGGCTACACCTTC. It is translated as CASSYPAGSYGYTF.